Listed below are T cell receptor beta chains from one sample, sequenced in a study of graft-versus-host responses after intestinal transplantation. The repertoire was sequenced with immunoSEQ multiplex PCR; TCRdb's copy has only in-frame clones and lacks some. The repertoire has some 14,000 clones, roughly a third of them found once; the top ten carry roughly 1.9%. The specimen was alloreactive CD8+ T cells from a mixed lymphocyte reaction culture, collected before intestinal transplant. These receptors all come from a human patient who received an intestinal transplant. The CDR3 runs from the conserved cysteine through the conserved F or W. A D gene is named only where the DNA matches it firmly. The size field is filled for only some rows; it gives once, few, many or a size class.

V gene	J gene	D gene	clone size	CDR3 DNA	CDR3 protein
TRBV7-2	TRBJ2-7	TRBD2	once	TGTGCCAGCAGTCTCGGCGGACTAGTCTACGAGCAGTACTTC	CASSLGGLVYEQYF
TRBV28	TRBJ1-2	TRBD1	medium-sized	TGTGCCAGCAGATCCATTGGACAGGAAAACTATGGCTACACCTTC	CASRSIGQENYGYTF
TRBV2	TRBJ2-7	TRBD1	few	TGTGCCAGCAGTGAAGGGGGACAGCTCTACGAGCAGTACTTC	CASSEGGQLYEQYF
TRBV11-3	TRBJ2-2	TRBD2	NA	TGTGCCAGCAGCTTTATGCGGGGGGGTACCGGGGAGCTGTTTTTT	CASSFMRGGTGELFF
TRBV4-3	TRBJ2-7	NA	NA	TGCGCCAGCAGCCAAGATAGTTCTCAGGGCCCCTACGAGCAGTACTTC	CASSQDSSQGPYEQYF
TRBV6-5	TRBJ1-2	NA	few	TGTGCCAGCAGTTACTCGCGCGGGTCCCATGGCTACACCTTC	CASSYSRGSHGYTF
TRBV27	TRBJ2-7	NA	NA	TGTGCCAGCAGTTTAAAGGCGGGTTTCCCCTACGAGCAGTACTTC	CASSLKAGFPYEQYF
TRBV27	TRBJ1-1	NA	NA	TGTGCCAGCAGTTGGGGCAGCTCCTATGAAGCTTTCTTT	CASSWGSSYEAFF
TRBV29-1	TRBJ2-2	NA	NA	TGCAGCGTGGACCCAGGGATAGGCGGGGAGCTGTTTTTT	CSVDPGIGGELFF
TRBV4-3	TRBJ2-7	TRBD1	NA	TGCGCCAGCAGCCAAGATACAGTCCTAGGACAGGGCTACGAGCAGTACTTC	CASSQDTVLGQGYEQYF
TRBV4-1	TRBJ2-7	TRBD1	few	TGCGCCAGCAGCCAAGGGGGACAGTTCTACGAGCAGTACTTC	CASSQGGQFYEQYF
TRBV5-5	TRBJ2-1	NA	few	TGTGCCAGCACTTTGACTTTCGCCTACAATGAGCAGTTCTTC	CASTLTFAYNEQFF
TRBV27	TRBJ2-3	NA	few	TGTGCCAGCACCCATCCTCAGGGGCTCCGCACAGATACGCAGTATTTT	CASTHPQGLRTDTQYF
TRBV27	TRBJ1-2	NA	NA	TGTGCCAGCAGGGCCTCGGTCGCGGACGGGGGTGGCTACACCTTC	CASRASVADGGGYTF
TRBV4-3	TRBJ1-6	NA	NA	TGCGCCAGCAGCCAAGATCGCGGGAATAATTCACCCCTCCACTTT	CASSQDRGNNSPLHF
TRBV5-4	TRBJ2-1	TRBD2	few	TGTGCCAGCAGCTTAAAAGGACCTAGCGGCTTCTCCTACAATGAGCAGTTCTTC	CASSLKGPSGFSYNEQFF
TRBV7-9	TRBJ1-5	NA	few	TGTGCCAGCAGCCCAGTCCCGAACAGGAGCAATCAGCCCCAGCATTTT	CASSPVPNRSNQPQHF
TRBV27	TRBJ2-3	NA	NA	TGTGCCAGCAGTTTATTGACTCCTCTTCCCACAGATACGCAGTATTTT	CASSLLTPLPTDTQYF
TRBV7-8	TRBJ2-7	TRBD1	NA	TGTGCCAGCAGCTCGACTTTGACAGGGACAGTCTCCTACGAGCAGTACTTC	CASSSTLTGTVSYEQYF
TRBV11-3	TRBJ1-3	TRBD1	NA	TGTGCCAGCAGCGACTTCAGGACAGGGATGGCCGGAAACACCATATATTTT	CASSDFRTGMAGNTIYF
TRBV4-3	TRBJ2-1	TRBD1	few	TGCGCCAGCAGCCAAGATGGGACAGACTACAATGAGCAGTTCTTC	CASSQDGTDYNEQFF
TRBV11-3	TRBJ2-7	TRBD2	few	TGTGCCAGCAGCATCCGTTCTGGCGGGGGCTACGAGCAGTACTTC	CASSIRSGGGYEQYF
TRBV7-9	TRBJ2-3	NA	NA	TGTGCCAGCAGTCAGTTCACAGATACGCAGTATTTT	CASSQFTDTQYF
TRBV15	TRBJ1-3	TRBD1	few	TGTGCCACCAGCAGGGACAGGGGGCGAGGAAACACCATATATTTT	CATSRDRGRGNTIYF
TRBV28	TRBJ2-7	TRBD2	NA	TGTGCCAGCAGTTTATCTCGGGGGGGCCTGGACGAGCAGTACTTC	CASSLSRGGLDEQYF
TRBV7-2	TRBJ1-6	TRBD1	NA	TGTGCCAGCAGCTTGGACAGGGGAAATTCACCCCTCCACTTT	CASSLDRGNSPLHF
TRBV27	TRBJ1-5	TRBD1	medium-sized	TGTGCCAGCAGTTTAGGGACAGGGGGCAGCAATCAGCCCCAGCATTTT	CASSLGTGGSNQPQHF
TRBV4-3	TRBJ2-2	TRBD1	NA	TGCGCCAGCAGCCAAGAAATCCGGCGTGGCAGGGGGCTCACCGGGGAGCTGTTTTTT	CASSQEIRRGRGLTGELFF
TRBV30	TRBJ2-7	TRBD1	NA	TGTGCCTGGAGTTCGACAGGGAGCTCCTACGAGCAGTACTTC	CAWSSTGSSYEQYF
TRBV30	TRBJ1-1	NA	few	TGTGCCTTAGATGGTCCCACAGGGACTGAAGCTTTCTTT	CALDGPTGTEAFF
TRBV4-3	TRBJ2-7	TRBD2	NA	TGCGCCAGCAGCCAAGACGCTAGCGGGGGCTACGAGCAGTACTTC	CASSQDASGGYEQYF
TRBV11-2	TRBJ2-7	TRBD2	few	TGTGCCAGCAGCTTGGGAGGGCCTGACTACGAGCAGTACTTC	CASSLGGPDYEQYF
TRBV4-3	TRBJ2-7	NA	NA	TGCGCCAGCAGCCAAGATCTTCCCTACGAGCAGTACTTC	CASSQDLPYEQYF
TRBV30	TRBJ2-3	NA	few	TGTGCCTGGAGTGTAGGGGCGGCCAGCACAGATACGCAGTATTTT	CAWSVGAASTDTQYF